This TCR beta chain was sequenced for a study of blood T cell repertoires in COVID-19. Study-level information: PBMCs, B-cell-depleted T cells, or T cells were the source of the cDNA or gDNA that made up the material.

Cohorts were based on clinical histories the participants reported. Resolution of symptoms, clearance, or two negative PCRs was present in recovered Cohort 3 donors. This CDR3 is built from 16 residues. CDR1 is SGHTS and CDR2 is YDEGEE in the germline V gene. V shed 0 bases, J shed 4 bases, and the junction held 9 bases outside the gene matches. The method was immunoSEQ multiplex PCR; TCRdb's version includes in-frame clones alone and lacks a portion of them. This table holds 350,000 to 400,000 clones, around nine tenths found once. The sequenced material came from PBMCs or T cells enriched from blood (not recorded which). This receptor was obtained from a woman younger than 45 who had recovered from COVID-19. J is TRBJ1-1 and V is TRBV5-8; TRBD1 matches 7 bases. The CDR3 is CASSLAIRGSGTEAFF. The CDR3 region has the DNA TGTGCCAGCAGCTTGGCTATCAGGGGGAGCGGCACTGAAGCTTTCTTT. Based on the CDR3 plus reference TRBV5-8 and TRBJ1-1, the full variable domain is EAGVTQSPTHLIKTRGQQATLRCSPISGHTSVYWYQQALGLGLQFLLWYDEGEERNRGNFPPRFSGRQFPNYSSELNVNALELEDSALYLCASSLAIRGSGTEAFFGQGTRLTVV.